This TCR beta chain was retrieved from a study of T-cell memory formation after mild COVID-19. TCRdb independently ran MiXCR on the 5' RACE reads; one entry per CDR3 protein. The sample includes 35,000 to 50,000 distinct CDR3 sequences, 5% to 7% seen only once; the top ten take around 0.84%. The CDR3 length is 17 residues. Per germline, CDR1 KGHSH and CDR2 LQKENI. Deletions cut 2 bases from V and 8 bases from J, with 21 bases between. The sequencing sample was made of PBMCs or a T cell subset sorted from them (not recorded which). This sequence originates from an adult who had mild COVID-19 (a few samples of this study predate the infection). Cell type and time point are not known. The genes are TRBV18 and TRBJ1-4; tentative D call: TRBD1 (6 bases). The CDR3, as DNA: TGTGCCAGCTCACCAGCGTTTACAGGGACGGCGAGGGAAAAACTGTTTTTT. It translates to CASSPAFTGTAREKLFF.